This is a list of T cell receptor beta chains from one sample in a study of neurological immune-mediated disorders. TCRdb processed the 5' RACE reads anew with MiXCR; each CDR3 protein has one entry. Counted here are roughly 75,000 distinct CDR3 sequences, roughly 13% occurring once; the ten biggest clones make up approximately 4.2%. The sample was PBMCs. These receptors all come from a female donor with HTLV-1-associated myelopathy (HAM/TSP). The conserved cysteine and the conserved F or W are not part of the CDR3 here. D genes are given only for firm matches.

v_gene: TRBV20-1; d_gene: .; CDR3aa: SARWQGSLPNTEAF
v_gene: TRBV5-1; d_gene: .; CDR3aa: ASSFSLSGTGGYT
v_gene: TRBV27; d_gene: .; CDR3aa: ASSLGPRGYGYT
v_gene: TRBV2; d_gene: .; CDR3aa: ASSRQGTDTQY
v_gene: TRBV5-6; d_gene: .; CDR3aa: ASSLAAYEQY
v_gene: TRBV12-3/TRBV12-4; d_gene: TRBD1; CDR3aa: ASSLWEQGGEQF
v_gene: TRBV7-2; d_gene: .; CDR3aa: ASSLTLSSYNEQF
v_gene: TRBV5-6; d_gene: TRBD2; CDR3aa: ASSSVGLAVTDTQY
v_gene: TRBV5-6; d_gene: TRBD1; CDR3aa: ASRKKTGRSEKLF
v_gene: TRBV20-1; d_gene: TRBD2; CDR3aa: SAPRLAGVSYEQY
v_gene: TRBV5-1; d_gene: .; CDR3aa: ASSHMTGPDTDTQY
v_gene: TRBV7-7; d_gene: .; CDR3aa: ASSLSGTVGTDTQY
v_gene: TRBV9; d_gene: .; CDR3aa: ASSDGPLDEQF
v_gene: TRBV5-1; d_gene: TRBD1; CDR3aa: ASRPRAGQVGELF
v_gene: TRBV20-1; d_gene: .; CDR3aa: SASSPVAKNIQY
v_gene: TRBV3-1; d_gene: TRBD2; CDR3aa: ASSQVAGGKYEQF
v_gene: TRBV29-1; d_gene: .; CDR3aa: SVAVRGAGNTIY
v_gene: TRBV10-3; d_gene: .; CDR3aa: AISEQLQTDTQY
v_gene: TRBV28; d_gene: TRBD1; CDR3aa: ASSNYRGVNIQY
v_gene: TRBV5-1; d_gene: .; CDR3aa: ASSLDEGFYEQY
v_gene: TRBV20-1; d_gene: .; CDR3aa: NTSGGEKLF
v_gene: TRBV20-1; d_gene: .; CDR3aa: SARQDPSTDTQY
v_gene: TRBV14; d_gene: .; CDR3aa: ASSQFAQKTDTQY
v_gene: TRBV20-1; d_gene: .; CDR3aa: SARDEWRGQGRSPLH
v_gene: TRBV7-2; d_gene: .; CDR3aa: ASSLSAAGSLYTQY
v_gene: TRBV4-1; d_gene: .; CDR3aa: ASSQGFSYNEQF
v_gene: TRBV20-1; d_gene: .; CDR3aa: SASVSSHTDTQY
v_gene: TRBV20-1; d_gene: .; CDR3aa: SARDQASPSGNTIY
v_gene: TRBV5-1; d_gene: TRBD1; CDR3aa: ASSQGTGSQTQY
v_gene: TRBV29-1; d_gene: .; CDR3aa: SPLIAAYNEQF
v_gene: TRBV12-3/TRBV12-4; d_gene: TRBD1; CDR3aa: ASRITGQGEKLF
v_gene: TRBV4-2; d_gene: .; CDR3aa: ASSPRGYEQY
v_gene: TRBV27; d_gene: .; CDR3aa: ASSLGTPYEQY
v_gene: TRBV20-1; d_gene: .; CDR3aa: SADVADTQY
v_gene: TRBV15; d_gene: TRBD2; CDR3aa: ATSRGLAGSTDTQY
v_gene: TRBV3-1; d_gene: .; CDR3aa: ASSQRGTGSNTIY